The next 28 T cell receptor beta chains were all read from a single sample in a study of OX40 agonist ivuxolimab in advanced cancers. Repertoires were generated with immunoSEQ multiplex PCR, while TCRdb's copy carries only in-frame clones and drops some. The sample includes about 20,000 clones, over 80% seen only once; the top ten take around 49%. Sequences were derived from CD4+ or CD8+ T cells sorted from blood, sampled in a trial of the OX40 agonist ivuxolimab. These receptors were obtained from an adult with an advanced solid tumor such as melanoma, head and neck, liver or kidney cancer.

V is TRBV21-1 and J is TRBJ2-1; TRBD2, the D gene given by the table, was not confirmed from the DNA. TRBV21-1 counts as a pseudogene. This CDR3 is 16 amino acids long. The CDR3: CASSKVVSGGKNEQFF. The CDR3 DNA is TGTGCCAGCAGCAAAGTGGTTAGCGGGGGCAAGAATGAGCAGTTCTTC.

The chain couples TRBV7-2 to TRBJ2-1; 9 bases are shared with TRBD2. The germline V gene encodes CDR1 SGHTA and CDR2 FQGNSA. V lost 6 bases, J lost 3 bases, and 6 bases stayed unmatched. This CDR3 spans 15 amino acids. The CDR3 bases are TGTGCCAGCAGTAAACTAGCGGGCAACTACAATGAGCAGTTCTTC. Translated, it gives CASSKLAGNYNEQFF.

The chain has TRBV5-1 and TRBJ2-3; D gene unclear. CDR1 is SGHRS and CDR2 is YFSETQ in the germline V gene. CDR3 length: 13 amino acids. Trimming pared 4 bases from V and 6 bases from J, leaving 12 bases between. Here the CDR3 reads CASSVTPYDTQYF. The CDR3 coding sequence is TGCGCCAGCAGCGTTACGCCCTATGATACGCAGTATTTT. Complete variable domain (other parts from reference TRBV5-1 and TRBJ2-3): KAGVTQTPRYLIKTRGQQVTLSCSPISGHRSVSWYQQTPGQGLQFLFEYFSETQRNKGNFPGRFSGRQFSNSRSEMNVSTLELGDSALYLCASSVTPYDTQYFGPGTRLTVL.

V is TRBV19 and J is TRBJ1-5, with D perhaps matching TRBD1 (6 bases). Trimming took 2 bases from V and 0 from J, leaving 20 bases between them. CDR3 length: 19 residues. Germline values: CDR1 LNHDA, CDR2 SQIVND (reference sequence). CDR3 bases: TGTGCCAGTAGTATATCCGCCTATTTGGGACACTCTAGCAATCAGCCCCAGCATTTT. This sequence encodes CASSISAYLGHSSNQPQHF. The whole variable domain, filled in from reference TRBV19 and TRBJ1-5, reads DGGITQSPKYLFRKEGQNVTLSCEQNLNHDAMYWYRQDPGQGLRLIYYSQIVNDFQKGDIAEGYSVSREKKESFPLTVTSAQKNPTAFYLCASSISAYLGHSSNQPQHFGDGTRLSIL.

The chain uses TRBV30 and TRBJ2-5; TRBD1 agrees at 9 bases. Germline V gives CDR1 GTSNPN, CDR2 SVGIG (reference sequence). The CDR3 spans 16 residues. After removal of 3 bases from V and 3 bases from J, the junction contained 11 bases not matched to a gene. CDR3 amino acids: CAWSVPLGTGKETQYF. Here the CDR3 DNA reads TGTGCCTGGAGCGTCCCCCTCGGGACAGGGAAAGAGACCCAGTACTTC.

V is TRBV11-2 and J is TRBJ2-1, with D possibly being TRBD1 (5 bases). The CDR3 consists of 14 residues. Germline-derived CDR1 and CDR2 are SGHAT and FQNNGV. Trimming took off 1 base at V and 6 bases at J, with 10 bases between the two ends. CDR3 loop: CASSLVGALNEQFF. DNA of the CDR3: TGTGCCAGCAGCTTAGTAGGGGCCCTCAATGAGCAGTTCTTC.

V is TRBV4-1 and J is TRBJ2-7, with D possibly matching TRBD1 (5 bases). This CDR3 has 16 amino acids. CDR1 and CDR2 (germline): MGHRA, YSYEKL. V shed 2 bases and J shed 0 bases, with 14 bases lying between them. This CDR3 is CASSQLGQSSSYEQYF. Here the CDR3 DNA reads TGCGCCAGCAGCCAACTGGGGCAGTCTTCCTCCTACGAGCAGTACTTC.

The V and J genes are TRBV7-8 and TRBJ1-2; D ambiguous. The V and J ends lost 0 bases and 2 bases respectively, with 13 bases between them. This CDR3 contains 16 residues. Germline CDR1 reads SGHVS; CDR2 reads FQNEAQ. The CDR3 DNA is TGTGCCAGCAGCTTAGCGGTAGGACGCTTAAACTATGGCTACACCTTC. Translation: CASSLAVGRLNYGYTF.

This clone occurred a few times. J is TRBJ1-5 and V is TRBV27; no clear D. Trimming stripped 6 bases from V and 6 bases from J, with 12 bases between. This CDR3 has 13 residues. Germline-derived CDR1 and CDR2 are MNHEY and SMNVEV (reference sequence). CDR3 loop: CASRGLGVQPQHF. CDR3 DNA: TGTGCCAGCAGAGGGTTGGGAGTTCAGCCCCAGCATTTT.

The CDR3 DNA sequence: TGCGCCAGCAGCTTGGCGGGAGGAACCGGGGAGCTGTTTTTT. Translation gives CASSLAGGTGELFF. The V call is TRBV5-1, the J call TRBJ2-2; 7 nucleotides align to TRBD2. CDR3 length: 14 residues. Germline V CDR1 and CDR2: SGHRS, YFSETQ. V shed 0 bases and J 5 bases; nucleotides not matched to a gene: 1.

The chain is built from TRBV7-9 and TRBJ2-1; unclear D gene. Per germline, CDR1 SEHNR and CDR2 FQNEAQ (reference sequence). V was shortened by 5 bases and J by 10 bases, with 6 bases between the two germline ends. The CDR3 sequence is 10 residues long. The CDR3 sequence: CASSRIEQFF. CDR3 nucleotide sequence: TGTGCCAGCAGCCGGATAGAGCAGTTCTTC.

The V call is TRBV30, the J call TRBJ1-5; 9 bases fit TRBD1. The trim removed 2 bases at V and 11 bases at J, leaving 10 bases unmatched. CDR1 and CDR2 (germline): GTSNPN, SVGIG (reference sequence). The CDR3 covers 14 residues. Here the CDR3 DNA reads TGTGCCTGGAGTAGGGGACAGGGAGGAACGACCCAGCATTTT. It encodes CAWSRGQGGTTQHF.

This clone is a singleton in its sample. This chain connects TRBV19 to TRBJ2-7; D is unresolved. This CDR3 is 12 amino acids long. V shed 3 bases and J shed 7 bases, with 10 bases lying between them. In germline, CDR1 is LNHDA, CDR2 SQIVND (reference sequence). The DNA of the CDR3 is TGTGCCAGTAGTATTGGGCCGGAGGAGCAGTACTTC. Its translation: CASSIGPEEQYF.

The chain combines TRBV7-9 with TRBJ2-3; perhaps TRBD2 as D (6 bases). CDR1 is SEHNR and CDR2 is FQNEAQ in the germline V gene (reference sequence). The CDR3 has 16 residues. Between the trimmed V and J ends, which lost 5 bases and 2 bases, there was a span of 17 bases. CDR3: CASSLTGLQLTDTQYF. CDR3 nucleotide sequence: TGTGCCAGCAGCCTAACGGGACTTCAACTCACAGATACGCAGTATTTT.

The chain links TRBV30 to TRBJ2-5; D possibly corresponds to TRBD1 (5 bases). The CDR3 extends over 12 amino acids. Trimming shortened V by 4 bases and J by 1 base, and 7 bases separated the two germline ends. Germline assignment: CDR1 GTSNPN and CDR2 SVGIG (reference sequence). The CDR3 here is CAWTTGQETQYF. For the CDR3, the DNA is TGTGCCTGGACCACAGGCCAAGAGACCCAGTACTTC.

This chain uses TRBV6-5 with TRBJ2-7; D possibly matches TRBD1 or TRBD2 (5 bases each). The CDR3 has 14 residues. Germline-derived CDR1 and CDR2 are MNHEY and SVGAGI. The V and J ends lost 0 bases and 4 bases respectively, with 10 bases between them. The CDR3 is CASSYSVGDYEQYF. The CDR3 nucleotides read TGTGCCAGCAGTTACTCAGTGGGGGATTACGAGCAGTACTTC.

The chain recombines TRBV7-9 with TRBJ2-7; a weak D match, TRBD1 (5 bases). The CDR3 covers 13 residues. Germline-derived CDR1 and CDR2 are SEHNR and FQNEAQ (reference sequence). Trimming cost V 2 bases and J 3 bases, with 8 bases left between them. CDR3 sequence reads: CASSLRGGYEQYF. For the CDR3, the DNA is TGTGCCAGCAGCTTAAGGGGCGGCTACGAGCAGTACTTC.

This CDR3 is CASSSKVSYEQYF. CDR3 nucleotides: TGTGCCAGCAGTTCTAAGGTATCCTACGAGCAGTACTTC. The rearrangement joins TRBV6-5 to TRBJ2-7; D is ambiguous. The CDR3 loop spans 13 amino acids. Germline CDR1 MNHEY, CDR2 SVGAGI. V gave up 4 bases and J gave up 1 base, with 8 bases separating them.

The rearrangement uses TRBV4-1 and TRBJ2-7, with D perhaps assigned TRBD1 or TRBD2 (5 bases each). V dropped 1 base and J dropped 3 bases, with 10 bases sitting between them. The CDR3 covers 14 residues. CDR1 MGHRA and CDR2 YSYEKL come from the germline V gene. The CDR3 DNA follows: TGCGCCAGCAGCCAAGTGGGGACGGACTACGAGCAGTACTTC. It yields the protein CASSQVGTDYEQYF.

The V and J genes are TRBV9 and TRBJ2-7; D might be TRBD1 (5 bases). The germline V and J ends were trimmed by 0 bases and 3 bases, with 13 bases remaining between them. The CDR3 is 15 residues long. Germline values: CDR1 SGDLS, CDR2 YYNGEE. CDR3 DNA: TGTGCCAGCAGCGTAGACTTCAGGGTGCACTACGAGCAGTACTTC. Translating gives CASSVDFRVHYEQYF.

In its sample, this clone was seen a few times. J is TRBJ2-2 and V is TRBV7-8; D unclear. CDR3 length equals 15 residues. CDR1 and CDR2 from the germline V gene are SGHVS and FQNEAQ. Trimming removed 2 bases from V and 0 bases from J, with 7 bases in between. The CDR3 reads CASSLSTTNTGELFF. The CDR3 DNA reads as TGTGCCAGCAGCTTAAGCACCACGAACACCGGGGAGCTGTTTTTT.

The CDR3: CASLLQGSGGLTDTQYF. The CDR3 DNA is TGTGCCAGCCTCCTCCAAGGTAGCGGGGGACTCACAGATACGCAGTATTTT. The rearrangement uses TRBV28 and TRBJ2-3; 9 bases are a match to TRBD2. The CDR3 length is 17 residues. After removal of 8 bases from V and 2 bases from J, the junction contained 14 bases not matched to a gene. The germline V gene encodes CDR1 MDHEN and CDR2 SYDVKM.

V gene TRBV11-2 combines with J gene TRBJ1-1; D remains ambiguous. Germline V gives CDR1 SGHAT, CDR2 FQNNGV. The CDR3 is 14 amino acids. V shed 1 base and J shed 0 bases, with 6 bases lying between them. CDR3 bases: TGTGCCAGCAGCTTAGGACAAATGAACACTGAAGCTTTCTTT. Encoded protein: CASSLGQMNTEAFF.

The V gene is TRBV9, the J gene TRBJ2-1; 12 bases map to TRBD2. Germline trimming cut 4 bases from V and 2 bases from J; bases unmatched to any gene: 7. CDR1 is SGDLS and CDR2 is YYNGEE in the germline V gene. CDR3 length: 17 residues. This CDR3 reads CASSPRTSGAAYNEQFF. In DNA, the CDR3 is TGTGCCAGCAGCCCTCGGACTAGCGGGGCGGCCTACAATGAGCAGTTCTTC.

In this sample, this clone is medium-sized. V and J are TRBV16 and TRBJ1-5; unclear D gene. The V gene lost 7 bases and the J gene lost 7 bases, with 14 bases spanning the gap. Germline loops: CDR1 KGHSY, CDR2 FQNENV. This CDR3 is built from 13 residues. This CDR3 reads CASIHGFGQPQHF. The CDR3 DNA sequence: TGTGCCAGCATTCACGGTTTCGGGCAGCCCCAGCATTTT.

The V and J genes are TRBV6-5 and TRBJ1-1; TRBD1 agrees at 8 bases. Trimming at V came to 0 bases and at J to 5 bases, leaving 5 bases not matched to a gene. Germline CDR1 is MNHEY and CDR2 is SVGAGI. The CDR3 is 15 residues long. DNA for the CDR3: TGTGCCAGCAGTTACTCGGACAGGGCTGGGACTGAAGCTTTCTTT. It translates to CASSYSDRAGTEAFF.

The chain links TRBV2 to TRBJ2-5; perhaps TRBD2 as D (5 bases). CDR3 length: 15 amino acids. The V gene's germline CDR1 is SNHLY and CDR2 FYNNEI. V shed 0 bases and J shed 1 base, with 9 bases lying between them. DNA of the CDR3: TGTGCCAGCAGTGAAGCGCTGAGGGTCCAAGAGACCCAGTACTTC. Translation gives CASSEALRVQETQYF.

The V call is TRBV5-8, the J call TRBJ1-5; D not resolved. V lost 2 bases and J lost 6, with 15 bases in between. Germline CDR1 and CDR2: SGHTS and YDEGEE. The CDR3 totals 15 residues. CDR3 protein: CASSFIGLGSQPQHF. Written as DNA, the CDR3 is TGTGCCAGCAGCTTCATCGGGCTTGGGAGTCAGCCCCAGCATTTT.